These 22 T cell receptor beta chains share one sample of origin, sequenced in a study of T cells after yellow fever vaccination. TCRdb passed the 5' RACE reads through MiXCR, listing each CDR3 protein once. Counted here are around 120,000 distinct CDR3 sequences, roughly 15% occurring once; the ten biggest clones make up roughly 47%. This specimen consisted of CD8+ T cells sorted from PBMCs, obtained 5 days after the yellow fever booster vaccination. Receptors were obtained from a man younger than 35 who received the YFV17D yellow fever vaccine.

J is TRBJ1-2 and V is TRBV4-3, with D unclear. This CDR3 has 15 residues. Germline CDR1 LGHNA, CDR2 YSLEER. V lost 2 bases, J lost 4 bases, and 14 bases lay in between. CDR3 residues: CASSQMGTVLYGYTF. The CDR3 DNA follows: TGCGCCAGCAGCCAAATGGGAACAGTCCTCTATGGCTACACCTTC.

This clonotype was picked up a small number of times. The chain recombines TRBV12-3 or TRBV12-4 with TRBJ1-2, with TRBD1 matching over 10 bases. CDR3 length: 15 residues. V trimming: 3 bases; J trimming: 3 bases; junction bases outside the gene matches: 4. The CDR3 region is CASSFETGGHYGYTF. In DNA, the CDR3 is TGTGCCAGCAGTTTTGAGACAGGGGGCCACTATGGCTACACCTTC.

The chain employs TRBV13 and TRBJ2-1; D is possibly TRBD2 (7 bases). This CDR3 is built from 14 residues. In germline, CDR1 is PRHDT, CDR2 FYEKMQ (reference sequence). Trimming shortened V by 8 bases and J by 4 bases, and 15 bases separated the two germline ends. In DNA, the CDR3 is TGTGCCAGCGATGGGGGGGCCGTATACAATGAGCAGTTCTTC. Its protein product is CASDGGAVYNEQFF.

This clonotype has just a few counts. The V call is TRBV12-3 or TRBV12-4, the J call TRBJ2-3, with no clear D. The CDR3 covers 11 residues. V shed 3 bases and J shed 6 bases, with 4 bases lying between them. The CDR3 here is CASSFHDTQYF. The CDR3 DNA sequence: TGTGCCAGCAGTTTTCACGATACGCAGTATTTT.

The rearrangement links TRBV11-2 to TRBJ2-7; possible D gene TRBD1, 6 bases. The CDR3 covers 14 residues. Germline V gene sequence: CDR1 SGHAT, CDR2 FQNNGV. Trimming took 2 bases from V and 1 from J, leaving 9 bases between them. The CDR3 nucleotides read TGTGCCAGCAGCTTACTCGACAGGTCCTACGAGCAGTACTTC. It is translated as CASSLLDRSYEQYF. Complete variable domain (other parts from reference TRBV11-2 and TRBJ2-7): EAGVAQSPRYKIIEKRQSVAFWCNPISGHATLYWYQQILGQGPKLLIQFQNNGVVDDSQLPKDRFSAERLKGVDSTLKIQPAKLEDSAVYLCASSLLDRSYEQYFGPGTRLTVT.

The rearrangement links TRBV5-1 to TRBJ1-3, with D hard to call. The CDR3 extends over 15 amino acids. V lost 6 bases, J lost 3 bases, and 16 bases lay in between. CDR1 SGHRS and CDR2 YFSETQ come from the germline V gene. The CDR3 nucleotides are TGCGCCAGCACCAGTGGGCCTGAGGTTGGAAACACCATATATTTT. Its translation: CASTSGPEVGNTIYF.

V gene TRBV5-1 combines with J gene TRBJ2-5; TRBD1 agrees at 8 bases. The CDR3 sequence is 16 residues long. Trimming took 1 base from V and 1 from J; bases not matched to a gene: 6. Germline loops: CDR1 SGHRS, CDR2 YFSETQ. CDR3 sequence (DNA): TGCGCCAGCAGCTTGCGCCTGACAGGGGCCCAAGAGACCCAGTACTTC. Translating gives CASSLRLTGAQETQYF. Supplemented by reference TRBV5-1 and TRBJ2-5, the full variable domain reads KAGVTQTPRYLIKTRGQQVTLSCSPISGHRSVSWYQQTPGQGLQFLFEYFSETQRNKGNFPGRFSGRQFSNSRSEMNVSTLELGDSALYLCASSLRLTGAQETQYFGPGTRLLVL.

The CDR3 here is CASSLTGVWQETQYF. In DNA form, the CDR3 reads TGCGCCAGCAGCTTAACAGGGGTCTGGCAAGAGACCCAGTACTTC. The chain joins TRBV5-1 to TRBJ2-5, with TRBD1 matching 7 bases. The CDR3 loop spans 15 amino acids. Trimming cost V 2 bases and J 2 bases; bases outside gene matches: 6. Germline CDR1 SGHRS, CDR2 YFSETQ.

This clonotype was found a few times. CDR3 loop: CASSRLEGTDTQYF. The CDR3 coding sequence is TGTGCCAGCAGCCGGTTGGAGGGGACGGATACGCAGTATTTT. The rearrangement uses TRBV7-3 and TRBJ2-3; possible D gene TRBD2, 6 bases. The CDR3 consists of 14 residues. Germline V gene data show CDR1 as SGHTA and CDR2 as FQGTGA. Trimming removed 5 bases at V and 6 bases at J, with 15 bases between.

This chain uses TRBV9 with TRBJ2-5, with D possibly TRBD2 on 7 matching bases. The V end lost 2 bases, the J end lost 5 bases, and 16 bases lay between the germline ends. CDR3 length: 15 amino acids. Germline V lookup: CDR1 SGDLS, CDR2 YYNGEE. CDR3 loop: CASSVGGGPLETQYF. DNA for the CDR3: TGTGCCAGCAGCGTTGGCGGGGGCCCTCTCGAGACCCAGTACTTC.

This clonotype has more than one count but fewer than ten. The chain joins TRBV6-2 or TRBV6-3 to TRBJ2-7, with D possibly TRBD2 on 6 matching bases. The CDR3 has 15 residues. Germline CDR1 reads MNHEY; CDR2 reads SVGEGT. The V end lost 7 bases, the J end lost 0 bases, and 16 bases lay between the germline ends. The CDR3 loop reads CASTQASVDSYEQYV. In DNA, the CDR3 is TGTGCCAGCACCCAGGCTAGCGTTGACTCCTACGAGCAGTACGTC.

The gene calls are TRBV19 and TRBJ2-3; TRBD1 matches 10 bases. CDR3 length: 18 amino acids. V lost 8 bases to trimming and J lost 11 bases; unmatched junction nucleotides: 25. CDR1 is LNHDA, CDR2 SQIVND, per germline (reference sequence). CDR3 nucleotide sequence: TGTGCCAGTGCTATCCGGGACAGGGGAGCGAGGAGCGGGGTGAGGCAGTATTTT. It codes for CASAIRDRGARSGVRQYF.

This clonotype was seen only a few times. The chain combines TRBV12-3 or TRBV12-4 with TRBJ2-2; D not certain. V lost 7 bases and J lost 5, with 5 bases in between. This CDR3 is 11 amino acids long. This chain's CDR3 is CASMGTGELFF. The CDR3, as DNA: TGTGCCAGCATGGGGACCGGGGAGCTGTTTTTT.

This clonotype was counted between two and nine times. DNA for the CDR3: TGCGCCAGCAGCCAAGACGGCAGACTAGTCTACAATGAGCAGTTCTTC. Translating it yields CASSQDGRLVYNEQFF. J is TRBJ2-1 and V is TRBV4-3, with D perhaps TRBD2 (6 bases). The germline CDR1 and CDR2 sequences are LGHNA and YSLEER. The CDR3 consists of 16 residues. V was pared by 0 bases and J by 3 bases, with 12 bases between.

This clonotype turned up a few times. This sequence joins TRBV12-3 or TRBV12-4 and TRBJ1-5; 8 bases match TRBD1. The V and J ends lost 5 bases and 5 bases, in that order; junction bases with no gene match: 2. The CDR3 runs to 13 residues. Here the CDR3 DNA reads TGTGCCAGCAGTGACAGGGGATATCAGCCCCAGCATTTT. Protein product: CASSDRGYQPQHF.

This clonotype was recorded many times. The genes are TRBV6-2 or TRBV6-3 and TRBJ2-1, with 9 bases that match TRBD1. V lost 8 bases and J lost 2; bases outside the gene matches: 7. CDR1 is MNHEY, CDR2 SVGEGT, per germline. This CDR3 has 15 residues. The CDR3 DNA is TGTGCCAGCGGCCATCGGACAGGGGCCTACAATGAGCAGTTCTTC. This codes for CASGHRTGAYNEQFF.

This chain uses TRBV21-1 with TRBJ2-1; TRBD2 was called by the table and not checked on the DNA. TRBV21-1 corresponds to a pseudogene. CDR3 length equals 17 residues. This CDR3 reads CASSADSGGATYNEQFF. For the CDR3, the DNA is TGTGCCAGCAGCGCAGATAGCGGGGGGGCCACCTACAATGAGCAGTTCTTC.

The gene calls are TRBV4-3 and TRBJ1-2, with D perhaps matching TRBD1 (5 bases). Trimming removed 0 bases at V and 2 bases at J, with 16 bases between. CDR1 and CDR2 from the germline V gene are LGHNA and YSLEER. This CDR3 contains 17 residues. The CDR3 sequence is CASSQDPQGFLNYGYTF. DNA of the CDR3: TGCGCCAGCAGCCAAGATCCCCAGGGCTTTTTGAACTATGGCTACACCTTC.

The rearrangement joins TRBV7-3 to TRBJ2-3; D possibly corresponds to TRBD2 (7 bases). This CDR3 is built from 15 residues. The germline V gene has CDR1 SGHTA and CDR2 FQGTGA. The V end was cut by 8 bases, the J end by 1 base, with 16 bases between. As DNA, the CDR3 is TGTGCCAGCGCTTCAAAGGGGGGGGGCACAGATACGCAGTATTTT. Translating gives CASASKGGGTDTQYF.

The chain recombines TRBV6-2 or TRBV6-3 with TRBJ2-6; either TRBD1 or TRBD2 may fit D (5 bases each). The germline gives CDR1 MNHEY, CDR2 SVGEGT. The CDR3 consists of 17 residues. V was cut by 5 bases and J by 0 bases, with 14 bases left in between. CDR3 DNA sequence: TGTGCCAGCAGTCCCCTGACTGGGGGCTCTGGGGCCAACGTCCTGACTTTC. Translating gives CASSPLTGGSGANVLTF.

The sample holds a few counts of this clonotype. The rearrangement uses TRBV7-9 and TRBJ1-2, with D possibly TRBD1 on 6 matching bases. Germline values: CDR1 SEHNR, CDR2 FQNEAQ (reference sequence). With 5 bases removed from V and 2 bases from J, the gap between germline ends came to 9 bases. This CDR3 is 13 amino acids long. As DNA, the CDR3 is TGTGCCAGCAGCCAACAGGGAAACTATGGCTACACCTTC. Protein: CASSQQGNYGYTF.

This chain links TRBV7-2 with TRBJ2-7; D call uncertain. The germline V gene encodes CDR1 SGHTA and CDR2 FQGNSA. The length of the CDR3 is 15 residues. The V end was cut by 2 bases, the J end by 2 bases, with 13 bases between. CDR3 region: CASSLWLGNTYEQYF. In DNA, the CDR3 is TGTGCCAGCAGCTTATGGCTAGGGAACACCTACGAGCAGTACTTC. The full variable domain, its missing parts supplied by reference TRBV7-2 and TRBJ2-7, is GAGVSQSPSNKVTEKGKDVELRCDPISGHTALYWYRQSLGQGLEFLIYFQGNSAPDKSGLPSDRFSAERTGGSVSTLTIQRTQQEDSAVYLCASSLWLGNTYEQYFGPGTRLTVT.